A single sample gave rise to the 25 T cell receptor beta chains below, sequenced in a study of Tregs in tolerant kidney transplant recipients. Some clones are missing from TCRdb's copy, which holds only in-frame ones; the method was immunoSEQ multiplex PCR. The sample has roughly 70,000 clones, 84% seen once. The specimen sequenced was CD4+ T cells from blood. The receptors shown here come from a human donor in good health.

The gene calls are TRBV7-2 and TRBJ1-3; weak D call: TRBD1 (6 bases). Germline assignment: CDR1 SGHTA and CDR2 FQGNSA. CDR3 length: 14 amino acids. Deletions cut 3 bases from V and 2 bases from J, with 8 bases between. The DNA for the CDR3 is TGTGCCAGCAGCTTCGACAGGACTGGAAACACCATATATTTT. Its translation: CASSFDRTGNTIYF.

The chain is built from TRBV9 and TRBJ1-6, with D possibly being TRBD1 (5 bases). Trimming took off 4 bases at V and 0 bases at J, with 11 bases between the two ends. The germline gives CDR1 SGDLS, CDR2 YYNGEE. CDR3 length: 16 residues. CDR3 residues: CASSKGPSSYNSPLHF. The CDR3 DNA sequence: TGTGCCAGCAGCAAGGGACCCAGCTCCTATAATTCACCCCTCCACTTT.

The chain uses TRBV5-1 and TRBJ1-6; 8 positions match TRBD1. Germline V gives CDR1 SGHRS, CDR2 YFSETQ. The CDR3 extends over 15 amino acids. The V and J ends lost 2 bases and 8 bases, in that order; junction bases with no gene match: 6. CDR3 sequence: CASSFTGTGDSPLHF. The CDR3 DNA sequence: TGCGCCAGCAGCTTCACGGGGACAGGCGATTCACCCCTCCACTTT.

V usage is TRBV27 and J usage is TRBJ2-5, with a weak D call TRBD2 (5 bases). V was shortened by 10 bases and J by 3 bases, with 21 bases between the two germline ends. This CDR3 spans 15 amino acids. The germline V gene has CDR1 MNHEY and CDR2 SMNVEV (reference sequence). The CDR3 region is CATSRELGRKETQYF. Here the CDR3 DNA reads TGTGCCACCTCTCGCGAGCTAGGGAGAAAAGAGACCCAGTACTTC.

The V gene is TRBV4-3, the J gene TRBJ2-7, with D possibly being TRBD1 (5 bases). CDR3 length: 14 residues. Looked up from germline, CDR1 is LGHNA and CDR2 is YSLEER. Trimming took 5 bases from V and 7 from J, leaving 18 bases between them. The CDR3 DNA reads TGCGCCAGCAGCTCGACAGTTGGGATAGAGGAGCAGTACTTC. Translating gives CASSSTVGIEEQYF.

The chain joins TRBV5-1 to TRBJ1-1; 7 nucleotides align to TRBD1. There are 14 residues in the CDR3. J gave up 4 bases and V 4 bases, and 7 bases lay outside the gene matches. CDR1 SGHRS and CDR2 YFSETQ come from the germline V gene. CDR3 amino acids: CASSRQGEFTEAFF. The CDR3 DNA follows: TGCGCCAGCAGCCGACAGGGTGAGTTCACTGAAGCTTTCTTT.

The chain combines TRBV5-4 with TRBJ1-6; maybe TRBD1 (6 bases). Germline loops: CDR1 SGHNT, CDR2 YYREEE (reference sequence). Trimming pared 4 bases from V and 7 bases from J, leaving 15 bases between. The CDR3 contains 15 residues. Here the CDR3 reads CASSQQGRVNSPLHF. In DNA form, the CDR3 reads TGTGCCAGCAGCCAGCAGGGGCGGGTCAATTCACCCCTCCACTTT. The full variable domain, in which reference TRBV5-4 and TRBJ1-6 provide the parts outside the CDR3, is ETGVTQSPTHLIKTRGQQVTLRCSSQSGHNTVSWYQQALGQGPQFIFQYYREEENGRGNFPPRFSGLQFPNYSSELNVNALELDDSALYLCASSQQGRVNSPLHFGNGTRLTVT.

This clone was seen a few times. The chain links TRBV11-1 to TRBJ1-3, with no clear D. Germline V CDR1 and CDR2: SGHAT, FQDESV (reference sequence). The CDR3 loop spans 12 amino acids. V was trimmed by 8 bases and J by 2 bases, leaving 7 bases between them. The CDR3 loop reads CASSSTGNTIYF. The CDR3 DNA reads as TGTGCCAGCTCAAGTACTGGAAACACCATATATTTT.

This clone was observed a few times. The CDR3 bases are TGTGCCAGCAGTTTATTGCCCCCGGGACAGGGTGAGCAGTACTTC. Encoded protein: CASSLLPPGQGEQYF. The J gene is TRBJ2-7, the V gene TRBV27; TRBD1 aligns across 9 bases. V lost 1 base and J lost 7; bases outside the gene matches: 8. The CDR3 runs to 15 residues. Per the germline V gene, CDR1 is MNHEY and CDR2 is SMNVEV (reference sequence).

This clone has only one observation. CDR3 residues: CATSRARAEAFF. The CDR3 nucleotides read TGTGCCACCAGCAGAGCCCGGGCTGAAGCTTTCTTT. The genes are TRBV15 and TRBJ1-1; D is uncertain. The CDR3 has 12 amino acids. Germline assignment: CDR1 LNHNV and CDR2 YYDKDF (reference sequence). Deletions cut 1 base from V and 6 bases from J, with 6 bases between.

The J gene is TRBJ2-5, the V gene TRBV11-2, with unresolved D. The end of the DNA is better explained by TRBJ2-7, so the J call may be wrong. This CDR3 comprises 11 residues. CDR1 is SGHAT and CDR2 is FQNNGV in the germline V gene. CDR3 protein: CASSLPYEQYF. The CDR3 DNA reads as TGTGCCAGCAGCTTACCCTACGAGCAGTACTTC.

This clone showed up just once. The DNA of the CDR3 is TGTGCCAGCAGCTCAGACCTCGAGGGGGTCCATGAAAAACTGTTTTTT. Protein product: CASSSDLEGVHEKLFF. The rearrangement joins TRBV9 to TRBJ1-4; perhaps TRBD1 as D (6 bases). Trimming cost V 4 bases and J 6 bases, with 19 bases left between them. Germline V CDR1 and CDR2: SGDLS, YYNGEE. The CDR3 contains 16 residues.

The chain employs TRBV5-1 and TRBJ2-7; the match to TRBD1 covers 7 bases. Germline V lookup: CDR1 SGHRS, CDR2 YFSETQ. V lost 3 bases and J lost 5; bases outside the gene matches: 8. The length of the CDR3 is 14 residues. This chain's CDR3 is CASSYQGQYDEQYF. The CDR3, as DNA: TGCGCCAGCAGCTACCAGGGACAGTACGACGAGCAGTACTTC.

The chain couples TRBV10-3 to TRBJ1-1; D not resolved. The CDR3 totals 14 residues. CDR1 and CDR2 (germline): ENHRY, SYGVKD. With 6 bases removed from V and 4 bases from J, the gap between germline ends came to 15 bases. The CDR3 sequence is CAISDGRRGTEAFF. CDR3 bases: TGTGCCATCAGCGACGGAAGACGGGGCACTGAAGCTTTCTTT.

CDR3 in amino acids: CAWNRRGSQETQYF. CDR3 in DNA: TGTGCCTGGAACCGTCGGGGCAGCCAAGAGACCCAGTACTTC. The chain combines TRBV30 with TRBJ2-5; the D gene could be TRBD1 or TRBD2 (5 bases each). Germline lookup yields CDR1 GTSNPN and CDR2 SVGIG (reference sequence). The CDR3 loop spans 14 amino acids. V lost 4 bases to trimming and J lost 1 base, with 13 bases between them.

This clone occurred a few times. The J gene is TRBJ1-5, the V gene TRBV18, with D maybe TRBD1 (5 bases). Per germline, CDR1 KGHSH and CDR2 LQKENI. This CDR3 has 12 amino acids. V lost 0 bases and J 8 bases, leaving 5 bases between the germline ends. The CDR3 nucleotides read TGTGCCAGCTCACCACCACAGGAGCCCCAGCATTTT. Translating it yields CASSPPQEPQHF.

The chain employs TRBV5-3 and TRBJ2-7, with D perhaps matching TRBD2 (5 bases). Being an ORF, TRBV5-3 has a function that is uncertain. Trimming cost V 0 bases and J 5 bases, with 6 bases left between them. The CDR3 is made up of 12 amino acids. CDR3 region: CARSLGRNEQYF. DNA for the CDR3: TGTGCCAGAAGCTTGGGGAGGAACGAGCAGTACTTC.

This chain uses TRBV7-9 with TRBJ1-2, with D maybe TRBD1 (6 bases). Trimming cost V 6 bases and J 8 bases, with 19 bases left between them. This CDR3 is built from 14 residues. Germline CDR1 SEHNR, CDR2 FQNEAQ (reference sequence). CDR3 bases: TGTGCCAGCAGTCGCCAGGGGAGGTTACGCGGCTACACCTTC. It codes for CASSRQGRLRGYTF.

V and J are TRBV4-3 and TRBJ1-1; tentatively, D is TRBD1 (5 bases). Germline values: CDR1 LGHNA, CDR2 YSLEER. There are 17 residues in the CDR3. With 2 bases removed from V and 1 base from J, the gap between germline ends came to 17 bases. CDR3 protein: CASSQRGEETKNTEAFF. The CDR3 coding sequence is TGCGCCAGCAGCCAAAGGGGTGAGGAGACGAAGAACACTGAAGCTTTCTTT.

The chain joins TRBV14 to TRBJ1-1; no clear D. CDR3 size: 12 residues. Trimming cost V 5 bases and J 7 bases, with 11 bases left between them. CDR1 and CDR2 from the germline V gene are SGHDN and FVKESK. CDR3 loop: CASSYLPGEAFF. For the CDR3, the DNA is TGTGCCAGCAGCTATCTACCCGGTGAAGCTTTCTTT.

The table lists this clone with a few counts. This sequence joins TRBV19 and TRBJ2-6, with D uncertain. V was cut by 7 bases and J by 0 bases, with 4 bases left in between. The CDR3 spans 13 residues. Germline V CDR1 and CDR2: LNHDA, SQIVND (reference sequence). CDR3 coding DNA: TGTGCCAGTAAGGACTCTGGGGCCAACGTCCTGACTTTC. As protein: CASKDSGANVLTF.

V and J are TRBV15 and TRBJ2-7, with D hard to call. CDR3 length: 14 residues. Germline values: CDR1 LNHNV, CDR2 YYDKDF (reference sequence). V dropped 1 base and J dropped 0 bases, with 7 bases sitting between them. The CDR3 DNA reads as TGTGCCACCAGCAGAGGAGGCAGCTCCTACGAGCAGTACTTC. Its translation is CATSRGGSSYEQYF.

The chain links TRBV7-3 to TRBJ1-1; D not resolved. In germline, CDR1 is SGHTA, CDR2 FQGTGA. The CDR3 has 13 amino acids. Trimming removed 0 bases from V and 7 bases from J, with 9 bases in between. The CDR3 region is CASSLTLRSEAFF. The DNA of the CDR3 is TGTGCCAGCAGCTTAACTTTGAGGAGTGAAGCTTTCTTT.

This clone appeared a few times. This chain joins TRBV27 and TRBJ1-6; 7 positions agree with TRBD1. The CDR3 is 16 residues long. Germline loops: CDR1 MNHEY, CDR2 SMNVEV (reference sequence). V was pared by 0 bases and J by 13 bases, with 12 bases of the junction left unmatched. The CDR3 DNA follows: TGTGCCAGCAGTTTATCGCGGGACAGCTCGGTAGATCCCCTCCACTTT. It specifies CASSLSRDSSVDPLHF.

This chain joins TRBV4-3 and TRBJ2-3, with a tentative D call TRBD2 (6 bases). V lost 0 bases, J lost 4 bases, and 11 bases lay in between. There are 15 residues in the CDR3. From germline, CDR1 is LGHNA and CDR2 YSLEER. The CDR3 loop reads CASSQDARGSDTQYF. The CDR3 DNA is TGCGCCAGCAGCCAAGATGCGCGGGGATCAGATACGCAGTATTTT.